These 16 T cell receptor beta chains were all obtained from the same sample, sequenced in a study of cytomegalovirus exposure and HLA in healthy donors. Some clones are missing from TCRdb's copy, which holds only in-frame ones; the method was immunoSEQ multiplex PCR. Of about 150,000 clones in the sample, 70% to 90% are singletons; the top ten hold about 20%. The sample consisted of PBMCs. These receptors were collected from a man aged 18 to 29 in good health and CMV-seropositive.

The chain recombines TRBV5-1 with TRBJ2-6; D perhaps matches TRBD2 (6 bases). Trimming took 9 bases from V and 2 from J, leaving 21 bases between them. Germline values: CDR1 SGHRS, CDR2 YFSETQ. This CDR3 has 17 amino acids. CDR3 sequence (DNA): TGCGCCACCTCCAAAGGAGGGCAGGTGGCTGGGGCCAACGTCCTGACTTTC. Its translation is CATSKGGQVAGANVLTF.

The chain combines TRBV5-1 with TRBJ2-1, with 9 nucleotides matching TRBD2. CDR1 and CDR2 from the germline V gene are SGHRS and YFSETQ. The CDR3 covers 15 residues. J gave up 7 bases and V 3 bases, and 8 bases lay outside the gene matches. The CDR3: CASSSPGLARNEQFF. CDR3 DNA: TGCGCCAGCAGCTCCCCGGGACTAGCTAGAAATGAGCAGTTCTTC.

The CDR3, as DNA: TGTGCCAGCAGCTCCTCTAGCGGGGGGATGGATACGCAGTATTTT. Amino acid sequence: CASSSSSGGMDTQYF. The V call is TRBV11-2, the J call TRBJ2-3; 11 nucleotides agree with TRBD2. The CDR3 covers 15 residues. Unmatched junction bases numbered 6, after V lost 4 bases and J lost 6 bases. The germline V gene has CDR1 SGHAT and CDR2 FQNNGV. Based on the CDR3 plus reference TRBV11-2 and TRBJ2-3, the full variable domain is EAGVAQSPRYKIIEKRQSVAFWCNPISGHATLYWYQQILGQGPKLLIQFQNNGVVDDSQLPKDRFSAERLKGVDSTLKIQPAKLEDSAVYLCASSSSSGGMDTQYFGPGTRLTVL.

This chain uses TRBV7-8 with TRBJ1-2, with D tentatively TRBD1 (5 bases). V gave up 5 bases and J gave up 7 bases, with 17 bases separating them. Germline CDR1 is SGHVS and CDR2 is FQNEAQ. There are 14 residues in the CDR3. CDR3 loop: CASSIRALGGGYTF. The CDR3 nucleotides read TGTGCCAGCAGCATCCGGGCCCTGGGGGGTGGCTACACCTTC.

The chain recombines TRBV5-4 with TRBJ2-2, with TRBD2 matching 13 bases. The CDR3 loop spans 16 amino acids. The V gene end was trimmed by 5 bases and the J gene end by 4 bases; junction bases not matched to a gene: 5. Germline CDR1 and CDR2: SGHNT and YYREEE (reference sequence). CDR3: CASSSGLAGTTGELFF. CDR3 coding DNA: TGTGCCAGCAGTTCGGGACTAGCGGGAACCACCGGGGAGCTGTTTTTT.

V is TRBV6-5 and J is TRBJ1-1; perhaps TRBD1 as D (5 bases). Between the trimmed V and J ends, which lost 8 bases and 6 bases, there was a span of 10 bases. Germline CDR1 and CDR2: MNHEY and SVGAGI. This CDR3 is 11 amino acids long. The CDR3, as DNA: TGTGCCAGCCGACGGGGGGCTGAAGCTTTCTTT. Its protein product is CASRRGAEAFF.

This clone has only a few counts. This sequence joins TRBV2 and TRBJ1-2; D is unresolved. The CDR3 is 13 residues long. Germline values: CDR1 SNHLY, CDR2 FYNNEI. Trimming removed 5 bases at V and 4 bases at J, with 11 bases between. The DNA for the CDR3 is TGTGCCAGCAGTACAGCCAGCGGCTATGGCTACACCTTC. Translated, it gives CASSTASGYGYTF.

The rearrangement uses TRBV18 and TRBJ2-7; no clear D. The CDR3 runs 13 residues. Germline CDR1 is KGHSH and CDR2 is LQKENI. Between the trimmed V and J ends, which lost 4 bases and 1 base, there was a span of 8 bases. CDR3 DNA sequence: TGTGCCAGCTCACGTGAGGTTTCCTACGAGCAGTACTTC. Its translation: CASSREVSYEQYF.

The chain couples TRBV4-3 to TRBJ2-7; TRBD1 matches at 7 bases. V was pared by 2 bases and J by 1 base, with 5 bases of the junction left unmatched. This CDR3 is built from 15 residues. Germline V CDR1 and CDR2: LGHNA, YSLEER. The CDR3 DNA reads as TGCGCCAGCAGCCAAAATTCGGACAGGTCCTACGAGCAGTACTTC. Translating gives CASSQNSDRSYEQYF.

This chain uses TRBV7-9 with TRBJ2-6, with 7 bases aligning to TRBD2. CDR1 is SEHNR, CDR2 FQNEAQ, per germline (reference sequence). The CDR3 has 17 amino acids. With V trimmed by 5 bases and J by 4 bases, 11 bases remained unmatched. The DNA for the CDR3 is TGTGCCAGCAGCGTGGGCCGGGGGGAGCCAGGGGCCAACGTCCTGACTTTC. Amino acid sequence: CASSVGRGEPGANVLTF.

This clone was observed a single time. The chain employs TRBV5-6 and TRBJ2-1; 10 positions match TRBD2. With 4 bases clipped from V and 3 bases from J, the junction kept 4 bases outside the gene matches. Germline V CDR1 and CDR2: SGHDT, YYEEEE. This CDR3 contains 15 residues. The CDR3 bases are TGTGCCAGCAGCCCGACTAGCGGGCACTACAATGAGCAGTTCTTC. Translating it yields CASSPTSGHYNEQFF.

The chain recombines TRBV5-1 with TRBJ2-5; no clear D. The V gene's germline CDR1 is SGHRS and CDR2 YFSETQ. This CDR3 region has 13 residues. V was clipped by 2 bases and J by 3 bases, with 8 bases between them. The CDR3: CASSLGAEETQYF. CDR3 DNA sequence: TGCGCCAGCAGCTTAGGAGCCGAAGAGACCCAGTACTTC.

The chain is built from TRBV25-1 and TRBJ1-2, with D unclear. Trimming shortened V by 4 bases and J by 4 bases, and 16 bases separated the two germline ends. The CDR3 extends over 15 amino acids. Germline lookup yields CDR1 MGHDK and CDR2 SYGVNS. In nucleotides, the CDR3 is TGTGCCAGCAGTGGGCAGTACCTGGGGAGCTATGGCTACACCTTC. Translation: CASSGQYLGSYGYTF.

A few counts support this clone. The V gene is TRBV27, the J gene TRBJ1-3, with TRBD1 identical over 8 bases. CDR3 length: 14 residues. The V gene end was trimmed by 4 bases and the J gene end by 7 bases; junction bases not matched to a gene: 6. The germline gives CDR1 MNHEY, CDR2 SMNVEV (reference sequence). CDR3 protein: CASSSDRDGNTIYF. CDR3 nucleotide sequence: TGTGCCAGCAGTTCGGACAGGGATGGGAACACCATATATTTT.

The V call is TRBV5-4, the J call TRBJ2-7; D gene unclear. V was pared by 0 bases and J by 2 bases, with 12 bases between. The CDR3 contains 15 residues. Germline V gene data show CDR1 as SGHNT and CDR2 as YYREEE (reference sequence). The CDR3: CASSLEQVPTYEQYF. The CDR3 DNA follows: TGTGCCAGCAGCTTGGAGCAGGTGCCGACCTACGAGCAGTACTTC.

This clone was recorded once. The V gene is TRBV11-2, the J gene TRBJ2-1; no clear D gene. Germline CDR1 SGHAT, CDR2 FQNNGV. V dropped 4 bases and J dropped 5 bases, with 15 bases sitting between them. The CDR3 runs 15 residues. The CDR3 DNA sequence: TGTGCCAGCAGCTCGTTGTCTGGGCTTCACAATGAGCAGTTCTTC. It codes for CASSSLSGLHNEQFF.